The clone carrying this T cell receptor (beta chain) was picked up a small number of times. Its cognate antigen is unknown. This specimen belongs to a study of T-cell memory formation after mild COVID-19. Across the study: TCR clusters were mostly donor specific.

Germline CDR1 reads SGHVS; CDR2 reads FNYEAQ. The length of the CDR3 is 16 residues. Between the trimmed V and J ends, which lost 5 bases and 5 bases, there was a span of 22 bases. Study-wide results and caveats: Clones contracting over day 15 to 85 were CD4/CD8 balanced, with later expanders leaning CD4+. The pre-infection memory compartment contained some responding clones, suggesting cross-reactive memory joined.

With constant-segment primers, 5'RACE yielded cDNA libraries of TCR alpha and TCR beta that carried sample barcodes and UMIs. TCRdb reprocessed the 5' RACE reads with MiXCR, giving one entry per CDR3 protein. The sample includes over 130,000 distinct CDR3 sequences, 13% to 15% of them seen just once. Sequenced input: PBMCs or a T cell subset sorted from them (not recorded which). The sequence was collected from an adult woman who had mild COVID-19 (a few samples of this study predate the infection). Cell type and time point are not known. The genes are TRBV7-6 and TRBJ2-7, with D perhaps matching TRBD2 (5 bases). The CDR3 bases are TGTGCCAGCAGCCGCGACACGACCGGAGGTTACGACGAGCAGTACTTC. This gives the protein CASSRDTTGGYDEQYF.